Below are 5 T cell receptor beta chains sequenced from a single sample in a study of glioma-infiltrating T cells after dendritic cell vaccination. Time point specified: after dendritic cell vaccination, including at tumor progression/relapse. Data came from immunoSEQ multiplex PCR; TCRdb stores just in-frame clones and leaves some out. Counted here are more than 85,000 clones, nearly 90% occurring once; the ten biggest clones make up around 2.6%. The sample in question was blood, obtained after dendritic cell vaccination. The receptor set was obtained from a human donor with glioblastoma.

The rearrangement joins TRBV10-3 to TRBJ2-3; D is perhaps TRBD2 (6 bases). V was trimmed by 10 bases and J by 4 bases, leaving 18 bases between them. Germline CDR1 reads ENHRY; CDR2 reads SYGVKD. This CDR3 contains 14 residues. The CDR3 is CATQRLGEADTQYF. The CDR3 region has the DNA TGTGCCACCCAGCGACTAGGAGAGGCAGATACGCAGTATTTT.

The chain couples TRBV5-4 to TRBJ2-1, with 10 bases fitting TRBD1. CDR1 is SGHNT, CDR2 YYREEE, per germline (reference sequence). V gave up 4 bases and J gave up 7 bases; unmatched junction bases: 8. This CDR3 has 15 amino acids. CDR3 DNA: TGTGCCAGCAGCCTAGGACAGGGGGAATTAAATGAGCAGTTCTTC. Translation: CASSLGQGELNEQFF.

The rearrangement uses TRBV6-5 and TRBJ1-5; 9 positions agree with TRBD1. The CDR3 sequence is 15 residues long. Germline V gene lookup returns CDR1 MNHEY and CDR2 SVGAGI. V trimming: 4 bases; J trimming: 6 bases; junction bases outside the gene matches: 7. The chain's CDR3 is CASSSSGTGTQPQHF. In DNA, the CDR3 is TGTGCCAGCAGTTCGTCCGGGACAGGGACTCAGCCCCAGCATTTT.

As DNA, the CDR3 is TGTGCCAGTAGTAAGGCTAGCGGTACCTACAATGAGCAGTTCTTC. Translated: CASSKASGTYNEQFF. V is TRBV19 and J is TRBJ2-1, with 7 nucleotides matching TRBD2. Germline V gene sequence: CDR1 LNHDA, CDR2 SQIVND (reference sequence). The CDR3 runs 15 residues. Trimming took 4 bases from V and 2 from J; bases not matched to a gene: 5.

The V call is TRBV7-9, the J call TRBJ2-2; 9 nucleotides agree with TRBD1. V trimming: 5 bases; J trimming: 6 bases; junction bases outside the gene matches: 4. The CDR3 runs 14 residues. The germline V gene encodes CDR1 SEHNR and CDR2 FQNEAQ (reference sequence). CDR3 coding DNA: TGTGCCAGCAGCCGGGACAGGGTGTCCGGGGAGCTGTTTTTT. Translated, it gives CASSRDRVSGELFF.